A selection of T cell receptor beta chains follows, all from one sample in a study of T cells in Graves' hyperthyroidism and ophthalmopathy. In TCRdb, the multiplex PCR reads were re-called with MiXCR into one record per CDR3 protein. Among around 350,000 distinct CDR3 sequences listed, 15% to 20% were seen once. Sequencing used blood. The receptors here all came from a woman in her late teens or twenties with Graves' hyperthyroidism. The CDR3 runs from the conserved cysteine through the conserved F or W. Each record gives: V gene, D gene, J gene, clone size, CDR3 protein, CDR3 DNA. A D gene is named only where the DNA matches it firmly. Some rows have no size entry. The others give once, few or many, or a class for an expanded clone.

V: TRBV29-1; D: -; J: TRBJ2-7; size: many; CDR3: CSVATRYEQYF; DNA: TGCAGCGTCGCGACCCGCTACGAGCAGTACTTC
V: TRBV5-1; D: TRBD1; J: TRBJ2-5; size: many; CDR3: CASSLSGTEETQYF; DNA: TGCGCCAGCAGCTTAAGTGGGACAGAAGAGACCCAGTACTTC
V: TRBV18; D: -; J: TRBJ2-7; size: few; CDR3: CASSPPLTANYEQYF; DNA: TGTGCCAGCTCACCACCGTTGACAGCCAACTACGAGCAGTACTTC
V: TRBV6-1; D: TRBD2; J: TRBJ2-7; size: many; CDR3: CASSRGLAGVGEYF; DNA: TGTGCCAGCAGCCGGGGACTAGCGGGGGTCGGGGAGTACTTC
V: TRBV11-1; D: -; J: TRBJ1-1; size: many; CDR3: CASSPPVRPLNTEAFF; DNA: TGTGCCAGCAGCCCTCCCGTCCGGCCCTTGAACACTGAAGCTTTCTTT
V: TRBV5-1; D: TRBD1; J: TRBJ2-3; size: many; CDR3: CASSGAWTGASTDTQYF; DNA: TGCGCCAGCAGCGGAGCTTGGACAGGGGCGAGCACAGATACGCAGTATTTT
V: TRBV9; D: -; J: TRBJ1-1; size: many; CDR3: CASSVTVVVGEAFF; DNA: TGTGCCAGCAGCGTAACAGTAGTCGTGGGTGAAGCTTTCTTT
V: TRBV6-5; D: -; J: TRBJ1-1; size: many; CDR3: CASSSPGDFMNTEAFF; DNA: TGTGCCAGCAGTTCGCCAGGGGACTTTATGAACACTGAAGCTTTCTTT
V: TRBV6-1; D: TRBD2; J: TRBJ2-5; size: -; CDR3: CASSRGTSGGAGEAQYF; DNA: TGTGCCAGCAGCCGTGGGACTAGCGGGGGGGCCGGGGAGGCCCAGTACTTC
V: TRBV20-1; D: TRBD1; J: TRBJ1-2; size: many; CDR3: CSAPDRGYGYTF; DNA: TGCAGTGCTCCGGACAGGGGCTATGGCTACACCTTC
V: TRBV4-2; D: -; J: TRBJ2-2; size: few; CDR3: CASSQDGSGGSTGELFF; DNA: TGTGCCAGCAGCCAAGACGGGAGCGGTGGATCCACCGGGGAGCTGTTTTTT
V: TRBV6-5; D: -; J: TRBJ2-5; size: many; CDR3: CASRGFGQETQYF; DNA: TGTGCCAGCAGAGGGTTCGGGCAAGAGACCCAGTACTTC
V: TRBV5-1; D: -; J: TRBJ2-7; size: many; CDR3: CASSLDRALREQYF; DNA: TGCGCCAGCAGCTTGGACAGGGCACTTCGCGAGCAGTACTTC
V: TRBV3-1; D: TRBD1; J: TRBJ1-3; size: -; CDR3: CASSQGGTGGRNTIYF; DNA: TGTGCCAGCAGCCAAGGCGGGACAGGGGGGCGAAACACCATATATTTT
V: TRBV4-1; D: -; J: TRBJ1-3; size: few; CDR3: CASSQVLGPSGNTIYF; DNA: TGCGCCAGCAGCCAAGTTCTCGGACCTTCTGGAAACACCATATATTTT
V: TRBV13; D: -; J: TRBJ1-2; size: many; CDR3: CASSLETGRIGYTF; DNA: TGTGCCAGCAGCTTAGAAACAGGGAGGATTGGCTACACCTTC
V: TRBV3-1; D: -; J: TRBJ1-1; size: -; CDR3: CASSQSARAFF; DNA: TGTGCCAGCAGCCAATCCGCCAGGGCTTTCTTT
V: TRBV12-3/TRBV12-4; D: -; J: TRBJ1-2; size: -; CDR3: CASSLPSAGIYGYTF; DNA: TGTGCCAGCAGTTTACCTTCGGCAGGCATCTATGGCTACACCTTC
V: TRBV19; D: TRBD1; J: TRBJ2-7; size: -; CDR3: CASSMKHRDRDSYEQYF; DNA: TGTGCCAGTAGTATGAAACACCGGGACAGAGACTCCTACGAGCAGTACTTC
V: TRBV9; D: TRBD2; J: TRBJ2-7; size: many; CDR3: CASSVSGGTLEQYF; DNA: TGTGCCAGCAGCGTTAGCGGGGGGACCCTCGAGCAGTACTTC
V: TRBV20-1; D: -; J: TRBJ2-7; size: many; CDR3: CSARQGGIYEQYF; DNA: TGCAGTGCTAGACAGGGAGGAATCTACGAGCAGTACTTC
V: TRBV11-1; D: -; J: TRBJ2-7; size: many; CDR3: CASLSWQGGPEEQYF; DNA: TGTGCCAGCCTTTCTTGGCAGGGGGGCCCAGAGGAGCAGTACTTC
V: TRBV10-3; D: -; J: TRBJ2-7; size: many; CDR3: CAISLSVYEQYF; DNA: TGTGCCATCAGTCTCTCAGTTTACGAGCAGTACTTC
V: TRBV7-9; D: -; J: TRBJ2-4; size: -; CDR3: CASTGVLLAKNIQYF; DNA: TGTGCCAGCACAGGGGTCTTACTAGCCAAAAACATTCAGTACTTC
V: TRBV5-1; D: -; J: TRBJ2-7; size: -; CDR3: CASSSHLGGQLYEQYF; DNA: TGCGCCAGCAGCTCCCACTTGGGCGGACAGCTCTACGAGCAGTACTTC
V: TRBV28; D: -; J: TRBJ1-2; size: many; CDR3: CASSLRINWDFGYTF; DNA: TGTGCCAGCAGTTTGCGGATTAATTGGGATTTTGGCTACACCTTC
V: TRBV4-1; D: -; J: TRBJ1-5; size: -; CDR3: CASSTATGRNQPQHF; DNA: TGCGCCAGCAGCACGGCGACGGGGAGAAATCAGCCCCAGCATTTT
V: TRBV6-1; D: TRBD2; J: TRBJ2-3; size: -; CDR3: CASSLTLAGVKDTQYF; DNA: TGTGCCAGCTCCCTTACTCTAGCGGGGGTGAAAGATACGCAGTATTTT